This TCR beta chain was sequenced during a study of shared clonotypes between healthy human individuals. Naive CD8 cells lacked CD45RO and underwent positive selection for CCR7, leaving out terminally differentiated effector memory CD45RA+ cells. This clone was counted once. This CDR3 is also generated by other DNA sequences in the sample. TCRdb's copy holds only in-frame clones and misses some; the assay was immunoSEQ multiplex PCR. The sample has some 2,100,000 clones, about 92% seen once. The length of the CDR3 is 15 residues. Per the germline V gene, CDR1 is SGHAT and CDR2 is FQNNGV. J gave up 0 bases and V 6 bases, and 4 bases lay outside the gene matches.

The chain carries TRBV11-2 and TRBJ2-1; the match to TRBD2 covers 8 bases. Sequenced: naive CD8+ T cells from PBMCs. The sequence came from a man between 18 and 29 years old in good health. Some clones in this sample may be carry-over from other donors' samples. In nucleotides, the CDR3 is TGTGCCAGCAGTCTTACTAGCGGCTCCTACAATGAGCAGTTCTTC. It encodes CASSLTSGSYNEQFF.